The TCR beta chain under discussion was sequenced for a study of cytomegalovirus exposure and HLA in healthy donors. Study-level information: Of around 400 genotyped donors, roughly 81% grouped in the Caucasian-associated ancestry cluster.

Overall study results and limits: Sequencing likely produced, as an artifact, a cluster of highly shared sequence variants.

About this clone itself: Its antigen is as yet unknown.

The CDR3 has 15 residues. 60 Vbeta and 13 Jbeta primers were used in PCR. Clones were sequenced by immunoSEQ multiplex PCR, and TCRdb holds only the in-frame ones, with some missing. The sample has approximately 240,000 clones, roughly 80% seen once. This sequence was found in a middle-aged woman in good health and CMV-seropositive. This sequence joins TRBV12-2 and TRBJ2-7; TRBD1, the D gene given by the table, was not confirmed from the DNA. TRBV12-2 is designated a pseudogene. Source material: PBMCs. In nucleotides, the CDR3 is TGTGCAAGTCGCGTCCCCGGGACAGTTGGCTACGAGCAGTACTTC. It is translated as CASRVPGTVGYEQYF.